What follows are 5 T cell receptor beta chains derived from one specimen sequenced in a study of T cell repertoires in ileal Crohn's disease. Time point denoted: inflamed ileum from the surgical specimen. Measured with immunoSEQ multiplex PCR; TCRdb has only the in-frame clones, and not every one. The sample lists about 660 clones; 97% were seen once. Input material: ileal tissue. The receptor set was obtained from an adult with Crohn's disease.

The rearrangement uses TRBV11-2 and TRBJ2-5, with 7 bases aligning to TRBD1. Germline CDR1 and CDR2: SGHAT and FQNNGV. The CDR3 covers 15 residues. The J segment lost 1 base and the V segment lost 4 bases, leaving 6 bases of the junction unmatched. CDR3: CASSSLTGTQETQYF. The CDR3 bases are TGTGCCAGCAGCTCTTTGACAGGGACCCAAGAGACCCAGTACTTC. Full variable domain (outside the CDR3, taken from reference TRBV11-2 and TRBJ2-5): EAGVAQSPRYKIIEKRQSVAFWCNPISGHATLYWYQQILGQGPKLLIQFQNNGVVDDSQLPKDRFSAERLKGVDSTLKIQPAKLEDSAVYLCASSSLTGTQETQYFGPGTRLLVL.

CDR3 nucleotides: TGTGCCAGCAGCCTCTATGGGAGGTACCAAGAGACCCAGTACTTC. Its protein is CASSLYGRYQETQYF. The gene calls are TRBV7-2 and TRBJ2-7; D might be TRBD2 (6 bases). The tail of the sequence fits TRBJ2-5 better, so the J call may be wrong. In germline, CDR1 is SGHTA, CDR2 FQGNSA. CDR3 length: 15 amino acids.

The genes are TRBV5-4 and TRBJ2-4; no clear D. The V and J ends lost 0 bases and 0 bases respectively, with 10 bases between them. Looked up from germline, CDR1 is SGHNT and CDR2 is YYREEE (reference sequence). The CDR3 is 16 amino acids. CDR3 region: CASSLDFKLAKNIQYF. The CDR3 DNA is TGTGCCAGCAGCTTGGATTTTAAACTAGCCAAAAACATTCAGTACTTC.

The chain combines TRBV11-3 with TRBJ2-7; TRBD1 matches 9 bases. CDR1 and CDR2 from the germline V gene are SGHNT and YENEEA. This CDR3 contains 15 residues. The V and J ends lost 7 bases and 2 bases, in that order; junction bases with no gene match: 9. The chain's CDR3 is CASKRDRALPYEQYV. CDR3 bases: TGTGCCAGCAAACGGGACAGGGCTCTACCCTACGAGCAGTACGTC.

The rearrangement links TRBV7-9 to TRBJ2-3, with 7 bases that match TRBD1. The CDR3 length is 15 residues. V shed 5 bases, J shed 0 bases, and the junction held 5 bases outside the gene matches. CDR1 and CDR2 from the germline V gene are SEHNR and FQNEAQ (reference sequence). The CDR3: CASSPPGQSTDTQYF. The CDR3 nucleotides are TGTGCCAGCAGCCCTCCGGGACAGAGCACAGATACGCAGTATTTT.